The 8 T cell receptor beta chains reported below all come from one sample, sequenced in a study of blood T cell repertoires in COVID-19. Profiled with immunoSEQ multiplex PCR; TCRdb holds only in-frame clones, not every one. The sample consists of roughly 57,000 clones, approximately 90% of them appearing once. Sequenced: peripheral blood. All receptors derive from a woman aged 55-70 years with COVID-19, enrolled during active disease.

The chain links TRBV9 to TRBJ2-3, with 7 bases matching TRBD2. Germline CDR1 and CDR2: SGDLS and YYNGEE. The CDR3 is made up of 22 amino acids. Trimming cost V 0 bases and J 4 bases; bases outside gene matches: 26. CDR3 amino acids: CASSVVADGGGPNSNWADTQYF. The CDR3, as DNA: TGTGCCAGCAGCGTAGTAGCTGACGGGGGAGGGCCTAATTCGAACTGGGCAGATACGCAGTATTTT. Full variable domain (outside the CDR3, taken from reference TRBV9 and TRBJ2-3): DSGVTQTPKHLITATGQRVTLRCSPRSGDLSVYWYQQSLDQGLQFLIQYYNGEERAKGNILERFSAQQFPDLHSELNLSSLELGDSALYFCASSVVADGGGPNSNWADTQYFGPGTRLTVL.

This clone was seen a single time. V is TRBV6-5 and J is TRBJ1-6, with 7 bases lining up with TRBD1. The CDR3 sequence is 14 residues long. Trimming cost V 6 bases and J 7 bases; bases outside gene matches: 6. In germline, CDR1 is MNHEY, CDR2 SVGAGI. Here the CDR3 DNA reads TGTGCCAGCAGGGACGACAGGGCGAATTCACCCCTCCACTTT. Amino acids: CASRDDRANSPLHF.

CDR3 nucleotides: TGTGCCAGCAGTCAGGGGGGGAACACTGAAGCTTTCTTT. Amino acid sequence: CASSQGGNTEAFF. V gene TRBV6-4 combines with J gene TRBJ1-1, with 7 nucleotides matching TRBD1. The CDR3 totals 13 residues. The trim removed 5 bases at V and 1 base at J, leaving 1 base unmatched. Looked up from germline, CDR1 is MRHNA and CDR2 is SNTAGT.

This clone was found once. This chain links TRBV9 with TRBJ1-4, with 10 bases matching TRBD1. Germline loops: CDR1 SGDLS, CDR2 YYNGEE. This CDR3 spans 15 amino acids. The trim removed 4 bases at V and 6 bases at J, leaving 6 bases unmatched. The CDR3 spells CASSPRTGGDEKLFF. CDR3 nucleotides: TGTGCCAGCAGCCCCCGGACAGGGGGGGATGAAAAACTGTTTTTT.

V and J are TRBV30 and TRBJ2-7; tentatively, D is TRBD1 (6 bases). V was pared by 1 base and J by 2 bases, with 18 bases between. From germline, CDR1 is GTSNPN and CDR2 SVGIG (reference sequence). The CDR3 contains 16 residues. The CDR3 reads CAWSAIRGPFTYEQYF. The CDR3 DNA reads as TGTGCCTGGAGTGCGATCAGGGGACCCTTTACCTACGAGCAGTACTTC.

The rearrangement links TRBV5-6 to TRBJ2-7, with D possibly matching TRBD1 (6 bases). Trimming left V 0 bases short and J 2 bases short, with 12 bases between. The CDR3 runs 15 residues. Germline V gene data show CDR1 as SGHDT and CDR2 as YYEEEE. The CDR3 loop is CASSLVDRSTYEQYF. In DNA, the CDR3 is TGTGCCAGCAGCTTGGTTGACAGGTCTACCTACGAGCAGTACTTC.

V and J are TRBV29-1 and TRBJ1-4; TRBD1 is a possible D gene (6 bases). V lost 6 bases and J lost 6, with 14 bases in between. This CDR3 has 13 amino acids. From germline, CDR1 is SQVTM and CDR2 ANQGSEA. The CDR3 nucleotides are TGCAGCGTGGCCGGGACAAAAGATGAAAAACTGTTTTTT. It encodes CSVAGTKDEKLFF.

The chain uses TRBV5-1 and TRBJ2-7, with 11 bases aligning to TRBD1. The germline V gene has CDR1 SGHRS and CDR2 YFSETQ. The V and J ends lost 0 bases and 5 bases, in that order; junction bases with no gene match: 4. The CDR3 loop spans 15 amino acids. Here the CDR3 reads CASSLVGQGAHEQYF. The DNA for the CDR3 is TGCGCCAGCAGCTTGGTAGGACAGGGGGCCCACGAGCAGTACTTC.